This TCR beta chain appears in the sequencing data of a study of T cells expressing NK-cell markers. Study as a whole: Repertoire data for TCR beta were derived from sorted T cells (CD3+CD56+NKG2C+, CD3+CD56+NKG2C- and CD3+CD56-NKG2C+).

Per germline, CDR1 SGHVS and CDR2 FQNEAQ. This CDR3 comprises 16 residues. TCRdb re-called the 5' RACE reads and gives one entry per CDR3 protein, without DNA. The sample totals roughly 450,000 distinct CDR3 sequences; its top ten clones hold over 1.1%. Material for sequencing was blood T cells: a sorted CD56 or NKG2C T cell subset, CD4+ or CD8+ T cells, or bulk PBMC T cells (not recorded which). The receptor was derived from a woman aged 50 to 60 in good health. This chain links TRBV7-8 with TRBJ2-5; TCRdb outputs TRBD1, but without DNA this stays unchecked. The CDR3 region is CASTQGRWRQQETQYF.